The 32 T cell receptor beta chains below were found in one sample sequenced in a study of CD8+ T cells in alopecia areata. Once RNA had been extracted, it was reverse transcribed into cDNA to act as the sequencing template. This table comes from immunoSEQ multiplex PCR, and its TCRdb copy is limited to in-frame clones, with some not included. The data show approximately 150,000 clones, around 55% seen once. The sequencing sample was made of CD4+ T cells sorted from blood. All receptors come from a human donor in good health.

The chain links TRBV5-6 to TRBJ2-5; the D call may be TRBD1 or TRBD2 (5 bases each). The V and J ends lost 0 bases and 8 bases respectively, with 11 bases between them. This CDR3 contains 13 residues. Germline V lookup: CDR1 SGHDT, CDR2 YYEEEE. CDR3 DNA sequence: TGTGCCAGCAGCTTGGTGGAGAGGGGTACCCAGTACTTC. Its translation: CASSLVERGTQYF.

V usage is TRBV5-1 and J usage is TRBJ2-3; 7 positions agree with TRBD2. The germline CDR1 and CDR2 sequences are SGHRS and YFSETQ. The CDR3 totals 20 residues. The junction had 17 bases not matched to a gene; V was cut back by 1 base and J by 0 bases. As DNA, the CDR3 is TGCGCCAGCAGCTTGTGGGAAAGGGCGGGAGCAGCACTTAGCACAGATACGCAGTATTTT. It specifies CASSLWERAGAALSTDTQYF.

The rearrangement uses TRBV7-6 and TRBJ2-1; TRBD2 agrees at 9 bases. The CDR3 contains 17 residues. The trim removed 0 bases at V and 7 bases at J, leaving 10 bases unmatched. The germline CDR1 and CDR2 sequences are SGHVS and FNYEAQ. CDR3 in amino acids: CASSLARGGRATNEQFF. Written as DNA, the CDR3 is TGTGCCAGCAGCTTAGCTCGGGGCGGGAGGGCCACAAATGAGCAGTTCTTC.

This clone was seen only once. J is TRBJ1-3 and V is TRBV2, with D unclear. The germline gives CDR1 SNHLY, CDR2 FYNNEI. The CDR3 has 11 amino acids. The germline V and J ends were trimmed by 10 bases and 3 bases, with 7 bases remaining between them. The DNA of the CDR3 is TGTGCCACGTCGGATGGAAACACCATATATTTT. It translates to CATSDGNTIYF.

This clone came up a few times. The CDR3 protein is CASSIAQTGVDEQYF. The CDR3 DNA reads TGTGCCAGTAGTATAGCGCAAACTGGGGTCGACGAGCAGTACTTC. V gene TRBV19 combines with J gene TRBJ2-7; D remains ambiguous. The germline gives CDR1 LNHDA, CDR2 SQIVND (reference sequence). The CDR3 spans 15 residues. Deletions cut 1 base from V and 5 bases from J, with 15 bases between. The whole variable domain, filled in from reference TRBV19 and TRBJ2-7, reads DGGITQSPKYLFRKEGQNVTLSCEQNLNHDAMYWYRQDPGQGLRLIYYSQIVNDFQKGDIAEGYSVSREKKESFPLTVTSAQKNPTAFYLCASSIAQTGVDEQYFGPGTRLTVT.

In this sample, this clone turned up a few times. The gene calls are TRBV18 and TRBJ1-2; 9 bases map to TRBD1. Trimming cost V 0 bases and J 2 bases; bases outside gene matches: 1. Germline V gives CDR1 KGHSH, CDR2 LQKENI. The CDR3 runs to 15 residues. CDR3 DNA: TGTGCCAGCTCACCACCAGGGACAGGGAACTATGGCTACACCTTC. This encodes CASSPPGTGNYGYTF.

This clone has a handful of counts. This CDR3 is also generated by other DNA sequences in the sample. The chain joins TRBV18 to TRBJ1-1; D gene ambiguous. Trimming took off 3 bases at V and 3 bases at J, with 14 bases between the two ends. Germline V gene data show CDR1 as KGHSH and CDR2 as LQKENI. CDR3 length: 15 residues. For the CDR3, the DNA is TGTGCCAGCTCACCGTCTCGGACGGCCTACACTGAAGCTTTCTTT. Its protein is CASSPSRTAYTEAFF.

A few counts support this clone. The CDR3 region is CASSLASVDTQYF. In DNA, the CDR3 is TGTGCCAGCAGCCTCGCTAGCGTTGATACGCAGTATTTT. This chain uses TRBV9 with TRBJ2-3, with D maybe TRBD2 (6 bases). Germline V gene sequence: CDR1 SGDLS, CDR2 YYNGEE. V shed 4 bases and J shed 6 bases, with 12 bases lying between them. CDR3 length: 13 amino acids. The variable domain in full, completed from reference TRBV9 and TRBJ2-3, reads DSGVTQTPKHLITATGQRVTLRCSPRSGDLSVYWYQQSLDQGLQFLIQYYNGEERAKGNILERFSAQQFPDLHSELNLSSLELGDSALYFCASSLASVDTQYFGPGTRLTVL.

This chain uses TRBV29-1 with TRBJ1-1; 8 positions agree with TRBD1. Per the germline V gene, CDR1 is SQVTM and CDR2 is ANQGSEA. The CDR3 has 13 residues. V was clipped by 4 bases and J by 12 bases; unmatched bases: 13. In nucleotides, the CDR3 is TGCAGCGTTGCCGGGAGGCAGGGGGCAGGAACTTTCTTT. The encoded protein is CSVAGRQGAGTFF.

This chain links TRBV7-7 with TRBJ2-7; 11 bases fit TRBD1. Per the germline V gene, CDR1 is SSHAT and CDR2 is FNYEAQ (reference sequence). V was pared by 2 bases and J by 5 bases, with 5 bases of the junction left unmatched. This CDR3 has 15 residues. This chain's CDR3 is CASSLTGTGGDEQYF. The CDR3, as DNA: TGTGCCAGCAGCTTAACCGGGACAGGGGGAGACGAGCAGTACTTC.

This chain uses TRBV27 with TRBJ2-6; D gene ambiguous. The CDR3 has 15 residues. Trimming stripped 1 base from V and 0 bases from J, with 4 bases between. Per the germline V gene, CDR1 is MNHEY and CDR2 is SMNVEV (reference sequence). The CDR3 is CASSLLGSGANVLTF. CDR3 sequence (DNA): TGTGCCAGCAGTTTATTAGGCTCTGGGGCCAACGTCCTGACTTTC.

The V gene is TRBV27, the J gene TRBJ2-7, with 7 bases fitting TRBD1. From germline, CDR1 is MNHEY and CDR2 SMNVEV (reference sequence). The CDR3 runs to 15 residues. V was pared by 6 bases and J by 6 bases, with 14 bases of the junction left unmatched. This chain's CDR3 is CASSPYRGATFEQYF. Here the CDR3 DNA reads TGTGCCAGCAGCCCATACAGGGGAGCCACTTTCGAGCAGTACTTC.

The genes are TRBV19 and TRBJ2-6, with TRBD1 matching 7 bases. With 1 base clipped from V and 0 bases from J, the junction kept 6 bases outside the gene matches. The germline gives CDR1 LNHDA, CDR2 SQIVND (reference sequence). There are 18 residues in the CDR3. The DNA for the CDR3 is TGTGCCAGTAGTATAGCCGGGACAGTTTTCTCTGGGGCCAACGTCCTGACTTTC. Translation gives CASSIAGTVFSGANVLTF.

The chain employs TRBV4-1 and TRBJ2-4, with 15 nucleotides matching TRBD2. The CDR3 is 18 residues long. Germline lookup yields CDR1 MGHRA and CDR2 YSYEKL. Trimming cost V 4 bases and J 1 base; bases outside gene matches: 5. CDR3 bases: TGCGCCAGCAGCCTTGGACTAGCGGGAGGGCAGGCCAAAAACATTCAGTACTTC. Its protein is CASSLGLAGGQAKNIQYF.

This clone was recorded once. The chain uses TRBV2 and TRBJ2-1; 11 bases are shared with TRBD2. The CDR3 runs to 13 residues. Germline CDR1 reads SNHLY; CDR2 reads FYNNEI. J gave up 6 bases and V 6 bases, and 1 base lay outside the gene matches. The CDR3 DNA reads as TGTGCCAGCAGCGGGACTAGCGGCAATGAGCAGTTCTTC. Protein product: CASSGTSGNEQFF.

To note about this clone: Relative to the germline gene, one junction end is altered; a read error may explain this. The rearrangement uses TRBV29-1 and TRBJ2-1; TRBD1 might be the D (6 bases). CDR1 is SQVTM and CDR2 is ANQGSEA in the germline V gene. This CDR3 region has 19 residues. CDR3 bases: TGCAGCGGTGAAAGGGGTGTCAGGGGAAAATCCAGCTCCTACAATGAGCAGTTCTTC. Residues: CSGERGVRGKSSSYNEQFF.

The J gene is TRBJ2-2, the V gene TRBV5-1; no firm D call. This CDR3 has 21 amino acids. V was clipped by 0 bases and J by 10 bases, with 34 bases between them. CDR1 SGHRS and CDR2 YFSETQ come from the germline V gene. CDR3 nucleotide sequence: TGCGCCAGCAGCTTGGCCCTCTTGGCCCCTAAGATTATAACGATTACTCCGGAGCTGTTTTTT. It encodes CASSLALLAPKIITITPELFF. Combining the CDR3 with reference TRBV5-1 and TRBJ2-2 gives the whole variable domain KAGVTQTPRYLIKTRGQQVTLSCSPISGHRSVSWYQQTPGQGLQFLFEYFSETQRNKGNFPGRFSGRQFSNSRSEMNVSTLELGDSALYLCASSLALLAPKIITITPELFFGEGSRLTVL.

CDR3 sequence (DNA): TGCAGCGGAAGGACAGGGGGTTCCTACGAGCAGTACTTC. Encoded protein: CSGRTGGSYEQYF. The chain links TRBV29-1 to TRBJ2-7; 10 bases line up with TRBD1. The CDR3 spans 13 residues. Looked up from germline, CDR1 is SQVTM and CDR2 is ANQGSEA. V lost 7 bases to trimming and J lost 1 base; unmatched junction nucleotides: 4.

The chain couples TRBV4-2 to TRBJ2-1, with TRBD2 matching over 7 bases. There are 15 residues in the CDR3. Per the germline V gene, CDR1 is LGHNA and CDR2 is YNFKEQ. V was clipped by 4 bases and J by 5 bases; unmatched bases: 8. The CDR3 protein is CASSPAGAGDNEQFF. Written as DNA, the CDR3 is TGTGCCAGCAGCCCCGCGGGAGCCGGTGACAATGAGCAGTTCTTC.

The chain is built from TRBV7-8 and TRBJ2-5; D is uncertain. Deletions cut 3 bases from V and 10 bases from J, with 12 bases between. This CDR3 region has 12 residues. CDR1 is SGHVS, CDR2 FQNEAQ, per germline. The CDR3 DNA reads as TGTGCCAGCAGCTTCGGCCCTGAGGACCAGTACTTC. Translation gives CASSFGPEDQYF.

In its sample, this clone was seen a few times. V is TRBV29-1 and J is TRBJ2-3; D unresolved. The CDR3 spans 11 residues. Trimming removed 1 base at V and 7 bases at J, with 6 bases between. Germline V CDR1 and CDR2: SQVTM, ANQGSEA. The CDR3, as DNA: TGCAGCGTTGAAGCCTACTATACGCAGTATTTT. Translation: CSVEAYYTQYF.

This clone has only a few counts. V is TRBV6-1 and J is TRBJ2-2, with 7 bases matching TRBD1. This CDR3 contains 14 residues. The germline V gene encodes CDR1 MNHNS and CDR2 SASEGT. The junction had 5 bases not matched to a gene; V was cut back by 7 bases and J by 3 bases. CDR3 residues: CASKGTDHTGELFF. The CDR3 nucleotides read TGTGCCAGCAAAGGGACAGACCACACCGGGGAGCTGTTTTTT.

The V call is TRBV20-1, the J call TRBJ1-2; maybe TRBD1 (5 bases). Trimming removed 6 bases from V and 4 bases from J, with 9 bases in between. The CDR3 is 11 amino acids. CDR1 is DFQATT and CDR2 is SNEGSKA in the germline V gene (reference sequence). CDR3: CSAGGGYGYTF. Here the CDR3 DNA reads TGCAGTGCCGGGGGGGGCTATGGCTACACCTTC.

In its sample, this clone was seen a few times. This chain joins TRBV29-1 and TRBJ2-5; D remains unclear. The CDR3 totals 14 residues. Germline lookup yields CDR1 SQVTM and CDR2 ANQGSEA. Trimming cost V 4 bases and J 4 bases, with 16 bases left between them. The CDR3 sequence is CSVGGDLKGETQYF. The CDR3 bases are TGCAGCGTTGGCGGCGATTTAAAGGGAGAGACCCAGTACTTC.

The rearrangement uses TRBV27 and TRBJ2-3, with D perhaps matching TRBD1 or TRBD2 (5 bases each). CDR1 is MNHEY and CDR2 is SMNVEV in the germline V gene (reference sequence). The CDR3 sequence is 13 residues long. Trimming stripped 3 bases from V and 5 bases from J, with 9 bases between. The CDR3 DNA follows: TGTGCCAGCAGTTTTCCAGGGAGAGATACGCAGTATTTT. Encoded protein: CASSFPGRDTQYF.

The V call is TRBV2, the J call TRBJ2-1, with D possibly matching TRBD2 (5 bases). Germline assignment: CDR1 SNHLY and CDR2 FYNNEI. Trimming cost V 2 bases and J 2 bases, with 10 bases left between them. This CDR3 contains 15 residues. The CDR3 here is CASSEWRGTYNEQFF. Written as DNA, the CDR3 is TGTGCCAGCAGTGAATGGAGAGGGACCTACAATGAGCAGTTCTTC.

The count of this clone is one. The chain combines TRBV27 with TRBJ1-2, with a tentative D call TRBD1 (6 bases). Germline CDR1 reads MNHEY; CDR2 reads SMNVEV (reference sequence). The CDR3 covers 14 residues. Deletions cut 5 bases from V and 5 bases from J, with 15 bases between. In DNA, the CDR3 is TGTGCCAGCAGTAGGACAGCCACGGGGTATGGCTACACCTTC. Amino acids: CASSRTATGYGYTF.

This clone was seen a handful of times. V is TRBV27 and J is TRBJ1-2; 11 bases map to TRBD1. CDR1 MNHEY and CDR2 SMNVEV come from the germline V gene (reference sequence). The CDR3 runs 14 residues. J lost 8 bases, V lost 4 bases, and 6 bases had no gene match. The CDR3 nucleotides read TGTGCCAGCAGTTCGGACAGGGGGCGGTACGGCTACACCTTC. This codes for CASSSDRGRYGYTF.

The chain employs TRBV7-2 and TRBJ2-5; D is uncertain. This CDR3 has 16 residues. V was clipped by 3 bases and J by 2 bases, with 16 bases between them. From germline, CDR1 is SGHTA and CDR2 FQGNSA. DNA for the CDR3: TGTGCCAGCAGCTTTCTTGGTCTAACCAAACAAGAGACCCAGTACTTC. Protein product: CASSFLGLTKQETQYF. Together with reference TRBV7-2 and TRBJ2-5, the CDR3 gives the full variable domain: GAGVSQSPSNKVTEKGKDVELRCDPISGHTALYWYRQSLGQGLEFLIYFQGNSAPDKSGLPSDRFSAERTGGSVSTLTIQRTQQEDSAVYLCASSFLGLTKQETQYFGPGTRLLVL.

The chain is built from TRBV11-2 and TRBJ2-7; 9 nucleotides align to TRBD2. This CDR3 has 15 residues. The ends lost 3 bases at V and 5 bases at J; junction bases unmatched: 8. CDR1 and CDR2 from the germline V gene are SGHAT and FQNNGV. CDR3 DNA: TGTGCCAGCAGCTTTACTAGCGGGCCCCCCCACGAGCAGTACTTC. This translates into CASSFTSGPPHEQYF.

This clone was detected a few times. The genes are TRBV11-1 and TRBJ1-4, with 7 positions matching TRBD1. Germline V gives CDR1 SGHAT, CDR2 FQDESV (reference sequence). J lost 3 bases, V lost 6 bases, and 1 base had no gene match. There are 13 residues in the CDR3. CDR3 protein: CASRDRANEKLFF. CDR3 bases: TGTGCCAGCAGAGACAGGGCTAATGAAAAACTGTTTTTT.

The chain is built from TRBV27 and TRBJ2-1; 7 positions agree with TRBD1. CDR3 length equals 15 residues. The germline gives CDR1 MNHEY, CDR2 SMNVEV (reference sequence). The J segment lost 5 bases and the V segment lost 5 bases, leaving 9 bases of the junction unmatched. CDR3 DNA sequence: TGTGCCAGCAGTCCCTCCTGGACAGGCCACAATGAGCAGTTCTTC. It specifies CASSPSWTGHNEQFF.